One TCR beta chain is described in this entry. These data are taken from a study of HIV-infected patients and healthy controls. TCRdb called the 5' RACE reads again in MiXCR, with one record for every CDR3 protein. The top ten clones hold around 6% of a sample with around 64,000 distinct CDR3 sequences, roughly a sixth of them seen once. The CDR3 covers 15 residues. The germline V and J ends were trimmed by 4 bases and 6 bases, with 16 bases remaining between them. Germline loops: CDR1 LGHNA, CDR2 YNFKEQ. The chain has TRBV4-2 and TRBJ1-3; D unresolved. The clonotype comes from a human donor in good health. Sequenced input: CD4+ T cells from blood. The CDR3 bases are TGTGCCAGCAGCCTAGATCCGGGAGAGTCAAACACCATATATTTT. Encoded protein: CASSLDPGESNTIYF.